This T cell receptor beta chain is drawn from a study of T-cell reconstitution after alpha-beta-depleted transplantation in children. Broader study findings: Some patients owed their high day-60 TCRbeta diversity to surviving recipient T cells and thymic progenitors. T-cell counts and diversity were attributed mostly to newly produced T cells one year after transplant.

Unique molecular identifiers were built into the TCRbeta library. TCRdb called the PCR reads again in MiXCR, with one record for every CDR3 protein. The table records hundreds of thousands of distinct CDR3 sequences, 15% to 20% of them present only once. For this clonotype: The antigen is not known. At one of its ends the junction is not consistent with the germline gene, which may arise from a read error.

The CDR3 runs to 14 residues. The receptor was isolated from a boy younger than two who had a stem cell transplant for Wiskott-Aldrich syndrome, so the T cells may come from the graft donor. The source material was PBMCs, mostly from graft donor cells, sampled 360 days after TCRalphabeta/CD19-depleted stem cell transplant. The chain couples TRBV12-3 or TRBV12-4 to TRBJ2-4; the D is unclear. The CDR3 DNA sequence: TGTGCCAGCAGCTTAGGTGGGACCAAAAACATTCAGTACTTC. Its translation is CASSLGGTKNIQYF.